Presented here are 15 T cell receptor beta chains from one specimen sequenced in a study of cytomegalovirus exposure and HLA in healthy donors. Sequencing used immunoSEQ multiplex PCR; TCRdb keeps in-frame clones, though not all of them. This sample carries 160,000 or so clones, approximately 87% of them seen once, and the ten largest clones take roughly 1.3%. The source material was PBMCs. The receptors come from a woman in her twenties or thirties in good health and CMV-seronegative.

Written as DNA, the CDR3 is TGTGCCAGCAGCGGTAGCGGGGGGGCCGGGGATACGCAGTATTTT. Translation: CASSGSGGAGDTQYF. The chain joins TRBV9 to TRBJ2-3; 11 bases line up with TRBD2. V was clipped by 3 bases and J by 6 bases; unmatched bases: 6. Germline-derived CDR1 and CDR2 are SGDLS and YYNGEE. The CDR3 is 15 amino acids.

V usage is TRBV27 and J usage is TRBJ2-7; possible D gene TRBD1, 5 bases. Trimming removed 5 bases from V and 0 bases from J, with 8 bases in between. The CDR3 covers 13 residues. Per germline, CDR1 MNHEY and CDR2 SMNVEV (reference sequence). The CDR3 reads CASSLTASYEQYF. CDR3 sequence (DNA): TGTGCCAGCAGTCTGACAGCCTCCTACGAGCAGTACTTC.

The V call is TRBV7-2, the J call TRBJ1-6; TRBD1 matches 7 bases. V shed 4 bases and J 2 bases; nucleotides not matched to a gene: 14. This CDR3 has 19 amino acids. Germline assignment: CDR1 SGHTA and CDR2 FQGNSA. This CDR3 reads CASSSPDRPHYPYNSPLHF. CDR3 DNA: TGTGCCAGCAGCTCCCCGGACAGGCCCCACTATCCCTATAATTCACCCCTCCACTTT.

The chain combines TRBV2 with TRBJ2-1; TRBD2 agrees at 11 bases. V shed 5 bases and J 4 bases; nucleotides not matched to a gene: 4. The CDR3 extends over 15 amino acids. Germline values: CDR1 SNHLY, CDR2 FYNNEI. CDR3: CASSRASGGYNEQFF. The CDR3 DNA reads as TGTGCCAGCAGTCGGGCTAGCGGGGGGTACAATGAGCAGTTCTTC.

The chain links TRBV19 to TRBJ2-1; 10 nucleotides line up with TRBD1. Germline CDR1 and CDR2: LNHDA and SQIVND (reference sequence). Unmatched junction bases numbered 7, after V lost 5 bases and J lost 6 bases. The CDR3 is 15 residues long. The CDR3 protein is CASSPLDRGFNEQFF. CDR3 nucleotides: TGTGCCAGTAGTCCCCTGGACAGGGGGTTCAATGAGCAGTTCTTC. Full variable domain (outside the CDR3, taken from reference TRBV19 and TRBJ2-1): DGGITQSPKYLFRKEGQNVTLSCEQNLNHDAMYWYRQDPGQGLRLIYYSQIVNDFQKGDIAEGYSVSREKKESFPLTVTSAQKNPTAFYLCASSPLDRGFNEQFFGPGTRLTVL.

The chain uses TRBV6-1 and TRBJ2-7; D gene ambiguous. The CDR3 is made up of 14 amino acids. V shed 5 bases and J shed 4 bases, with 15 bases lying between them. Germline V gives CDR1 MNHNS, CDR2 SASEGT. CDR3 sequence reads: CASSIDKEIYEQYF. CDR3 sequence (DNA): TGTGCCAGCAGTATAGATAAGGAGATTTACGAGCAGTACTTC.

The chain couples TRBV30 to TRBJ1-1; 7 bases fit TRBD1. Germline-derived CDR1 and CDR2 are GTSNPN and SVGIG (reference sequence). The CDR3 has 15 residues. The V gene end was trimmed by 5 bases and the J gene end by 0 bases; junction bases not matched to a gene: 9. This chain's CDR3 is CAWQKGQLLNTEAFF. CDR3 sequence (DNA): TGTGCCTGGCAAAAGGGACAGCTTCTGAACACTGAAGCTTTCTTT.

The chain links TRBV2 to TRBJ1-3; D remains unclear. V shed 8 bases and J shed 0 bases, with 14 bases lying between them. The V gene's germline CDR1 is SNHLY and CDR2 FYNNEI. The CDR3 has 15 residues. The CDR3 sequence: CASGGGLSSGNTIYF. The CDR3 nucleotides read TGTGCCAGCGGTGGAGGGCTTAGCTCTGGAAACACCATATATTTT.

The V call is TRBV4-1, the J call TRBJ2-1, with D perhaps TRBD1 (5 bases). Trimming removed 2 bases at V and 6 bases at J, with 8 bases between. The CDR3 extends over 13 amino acids. Germline assignment: CDR1 MGHRA and CDR2 YSYEKL. The CDR3, as DNA: TGCGCCAGCAGCCAACCCCAGGGCAATGAGCAGTTCTTC. It translates to CASSQPQGNEQFF.

The chain couples TRBV4-1 to TRBJ1-2; 8 positions agree with TRBD1. V shed 1 base, J shed 2 bases, and the junction held 6 bases outside the gene matches. CDR1 is MGHRA and CDR2 is YSYEKL in the germline V gene. CDR3 length equals 16 residues. The CDR3 DNA sequence: TGCGCCAGCAGCCAAGTCTTGGCAGGGGGCAACTATGGCTACACCTTC. It is translated as CASSQVLAGGNYGYTF.

The gene calls are TRBV6-6 and TRBJ2-7; D might be TRBD2 (6 bases). Germline values: CDR1 MNHNY, CDR2 SVGAGI (reference sequence). The CDR3 length is 12 residues. V lost 5 bases and J 2 bases, leaving 7 bases between the germline ends. Here the CDR3 reads CASSTGAYEQYF. The CDR3, as DNA: TGTGCCAGCAGTACGGGGGCCTACGAGCAGTACTTC.

The chain carries TRBV7-8 and TRBJ1-5, with a weak D call TRBD1 (6 bases). V was pared by 2 bases and J by 2 bases, with 10 bases between. CDR3 length: 15 amino acids. The germline V gene has CDR1 SGHVS and CDR2 FQNEAQ. The CDR3 protein is CASSLRGIGNQPQHF. The DNA for the CDR3 is TGTGCCAGCAGCTTAAGGGGGATTGGCAATCAGCCCCAGCATTTT. Complete variable domain (other parts from reference TRBV7-8 and TRBJ1-5): GAGVSQSPRYKVAKRGQDVALRCDPISGHVSLFWYQQALGQGPEFLTYFQNEAQLDKSGLPSDRFFAERPEGSVSTLKIQRTQQEDSAVYLCASSLRGIGNQPQHFGDGTRLSIL.

The rearrangement uses TRBV4-1 and TRBJ2-5; 9 bases align to TRBD2. CDR1 is MGHRA, CDR2 YSYEKL, per germline. CDR3 size: 16 residues. The trim removed 2 bases at V and 0 bases at J, leaving 4 bases unmatched. In DNA form, the CDR3 reads TGCGCCAGCAGCCAACAGACTAGCGGCTACCAAGAGACCCAGTACTTC. Translation: CASSQQTSGYQETQYF.

The chain employs TRBV11-2 and TRBJ2-3; no definite D call. V was clipped by 2 bases and J by 3 bases, with 3 bases between them. Germline-derived CDR1 and CDR2 are SGHAT and FQNNGV. This CDR3 is 12 amino acids long. CDR3 sequence: CASSLTTDTQYF. DNA for the CDR3: TGTGCCAGCAGCTTAACTACAGATACGCAGTATTTT.

This chain joins TRBV7-2 and TRBJ1-2, with unresolved D. Between the trimmed V and J ends, which lost 5 bases and 7 bases, there was a span of 11 bases. Germline loops: CDR1 SGHTA, CDR2 FQGNSA. CDR3 length: 12 residues. Here the CDR3 reads CASSRNSFGYTF. The CDR3 DNA reads as TGTGCCAGCAGCAGAAACAGTTTTGGCTACACCTTC.